This TCR beta chain was documented in a study of beta chain features in type 1 diabetes. General study findings and limits: In all four CD4+ subsets, TCRB CDR3 length was significantly, moderately reduced in type 1 diabetes.

Investigators reverse transcribed all isolated RNA, so they sequenced expressed TCRB transcripts. Sequenced by immunoSEQ multiplex PCR; TCRdb stores in-frame clones only, minus some. Of just over 450,000 clones detected, 30% appear once; the ten largest clones hold 0.05% to 0.07%. Comment on this clone: Its antigen is not identified.

This CDR3 has 13 amino acids. Germline values: CDR1 KGHSH, CDR2 LQKENI. V lost 5 bases and J 4 bases, leaving 11 bases between the germline ends. The chain employs TRBV18 and TRBJ1-2; D possibly corresponds to TRBD1 (5 bases). Material: naive CD4+ T cells from blood. The receptor comes from a man aged 18 to 29 in good health. The CDR3 sequence is CASSDQGSYGYTF. In DNA, the CDR3 is TGTGCCAGCTCAGACCAGGGAAGCTATGGCTACACCTTC.